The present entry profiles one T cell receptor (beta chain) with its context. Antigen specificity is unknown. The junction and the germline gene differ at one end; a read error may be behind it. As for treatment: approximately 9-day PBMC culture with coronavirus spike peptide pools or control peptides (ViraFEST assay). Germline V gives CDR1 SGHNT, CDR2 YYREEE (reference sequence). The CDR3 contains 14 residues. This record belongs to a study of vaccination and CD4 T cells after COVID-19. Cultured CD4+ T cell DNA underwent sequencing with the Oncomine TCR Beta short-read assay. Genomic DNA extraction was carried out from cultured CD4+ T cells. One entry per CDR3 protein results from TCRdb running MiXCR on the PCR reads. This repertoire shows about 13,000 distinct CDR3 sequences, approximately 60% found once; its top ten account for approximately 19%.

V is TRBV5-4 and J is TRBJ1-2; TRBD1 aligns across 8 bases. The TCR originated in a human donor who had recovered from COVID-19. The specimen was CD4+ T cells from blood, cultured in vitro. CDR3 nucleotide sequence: TGTGCCAGCAGATTGGACAGGGTTAACTATGGCTACACCTTC. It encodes CASRLDRVNYGYTF.